This TCR beta chain appears in the sequencing data of a study of blood T cell repertoires in COVID-19. Study-wide context: Material from acute and convalescent COVID-19 was sourced from the United States, Italy and Spain. T cells, B-cell-depleted T cells, or PBMCs provided the cDNA or gDNA that served as material.

V was pared by 4 bases and J by 2 bases, with 4 bases of the junction left unmatched. Germline V lookup: CDR1 MDHEN, CDR2 SYDVKM. CDR3 length equals 15 residues. Per the original methods: Cell counts per sample came from amplifying reference gene primers. Profiled with immunoSEQ multiplex PCR; TCRdb holds only in-frame clones, not every one. That table furnishes V, J and clone size, whereas the DNA furnished D and trimming. The repertoire holds tens of thousands of clones, with approximately 80% as singletons. The rearrangement joins TRBV28 to TRBJ2-1; 8 nucleotides align to TRBD2. This receptor was obtained from an elderly man with acute or convalescent COVID-19. Input material: peripheral blood. The CDR3 sequence: CASSSSGGPYNEQFF. CDR3 DNA: TGTGCCAGCAGTTCGAGCGGGGGACCCTACAATGAGCAGTTCTTC.